This T cell receptor (beta chain) appears in the sequencing data of a study of OX40 agonist ivuxolimab in advanced cancers. This clone was detected once. Sequenced by immunoSEQ multiplex PCR; TCRdb stores in-frame clones only, minus some. This sample has 94,000 or so clones, with 80% to 90% found just once. In germline, CDR1 is SGHDN, CDR2 FVKESK. The CDR3 is 15 amino acids. V lost 4 bases to trimming and J lost 9 bases, with 19 bases between them. The J gene is TRBJ2-1, the V gene TRBV14; either TRBD1 or TRBD2 may fit D (5 bases each). The receptor's source is an adult with an advanced solid tumor such as melanoma, head and neck, liver or kidney cancer. The sequenced sample was CD4+ or CD8+ T cells sorted from blood, obtained in a trial of the OX40 agonist ivuxolimab. CDR3 nucleotide sequence: TGTGCCAGCAGCCGCGATGGGGCTAGACGGGGTGAGCAGTTCTTC. This encodes CASSRDGARRGEQFF. The whole variable domain, remainder taken from reference TRBV14 and TRBJ2-1, is EAGVTQFPSHSVIEKGQTVTLRCDPISGHDNLYWYRRVMGKEIKFLLHFVKESKQDESGMPNNRFLAERTGGTYSTLKVQPAELEDSGVYFCASSRDGARRGEQFFGPGTRLTVL.